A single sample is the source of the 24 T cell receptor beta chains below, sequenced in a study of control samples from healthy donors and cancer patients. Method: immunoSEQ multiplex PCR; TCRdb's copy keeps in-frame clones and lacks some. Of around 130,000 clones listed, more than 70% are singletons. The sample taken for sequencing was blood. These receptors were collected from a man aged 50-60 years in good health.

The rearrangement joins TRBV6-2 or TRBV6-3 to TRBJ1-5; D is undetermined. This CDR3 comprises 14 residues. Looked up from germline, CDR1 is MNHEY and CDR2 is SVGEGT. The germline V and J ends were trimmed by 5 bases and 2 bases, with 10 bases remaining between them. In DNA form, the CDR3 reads TGTGCCAGCAGTAGGGCAGGCGGCAATCAGCCCCAGCATTTT. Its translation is CASSRAGGNQPQHF.

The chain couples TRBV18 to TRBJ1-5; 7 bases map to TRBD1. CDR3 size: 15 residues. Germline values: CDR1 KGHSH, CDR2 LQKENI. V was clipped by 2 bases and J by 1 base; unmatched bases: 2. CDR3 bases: TGTGCCAGCTCACCAGGGACAGTAAGCAATCAGCCCCAGCATTTT. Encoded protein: CASSPGTVSNQPQHF. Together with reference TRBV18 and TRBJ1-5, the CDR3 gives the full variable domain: NAGVMQNPRHLVRRRGQEARLRCSPMKGHSHVYWYRQLPEEGLKFMVYLQKENIIDESGMPKERFSAEFPKEGPSILRIQQVVRGDSAAYFCASSPGTVSNQPQHFGDGTRLSIL.

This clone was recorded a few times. The CDR3 DNA is TGTGCCAGCAGCGACCGACTAGCGGGACCTACCGGGGAGCTGTTTTTT. Amino acids: CASSDRLAGPTGELFF. The chain carries TRBV13 and TRBJ2-2; TRBD2 agrees at 11 bases. Per germline, CDR1 PRHDT and CDR2 FYEKMQ (reference sequence). This CDR3 comprises 16 residues. V dropped 5 bases and J dropped 5; count of bases not matched to a gene: 7.

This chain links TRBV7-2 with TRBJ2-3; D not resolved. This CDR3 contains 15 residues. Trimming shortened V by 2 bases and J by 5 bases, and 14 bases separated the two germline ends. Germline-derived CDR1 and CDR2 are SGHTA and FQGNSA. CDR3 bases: TGTGCCAGCAGCTTATATTCTGTTATGGGAGATACGCAGTATTTT. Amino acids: CASSLYSVMGDTQYF.

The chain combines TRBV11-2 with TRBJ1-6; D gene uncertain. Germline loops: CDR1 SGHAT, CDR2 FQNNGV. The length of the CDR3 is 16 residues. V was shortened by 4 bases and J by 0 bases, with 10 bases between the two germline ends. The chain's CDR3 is CASSYTLSSYNSPLHF. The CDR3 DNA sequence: TGTGCCAGCAGCTATACGCTTAGCTCCTATAATTCACCCCTCCACTTT. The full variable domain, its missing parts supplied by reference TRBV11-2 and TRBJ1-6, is EAGVAQSPRYKIIEKRQSVAFWCNPISGHATLYWYQQILGQGPKLLIQFQNNGVVDDSQLPKDRFSAERLKGVDSTLKIQPAKLEDSAVYLCASSYTLSSYNSPLHFGNGTRLTVT.

The CDR3 DNA follows: TGTGCCAGCAGTCGACCGGGACAGAACAATGAGCAGTTCTTC. Amino acids: CASSRPGQNNEQFF. The gene calls are TRBV6-5 and TRBJ2-1, with 7 positions matching TRBD1. Germline V gene lookup returns CDR1 MNHEY and CDR2 SVGAGI. V dropped 5 bases and J dropped 5; count of bases not matched to a gene: 6. The CDR3 is 14 residues long.

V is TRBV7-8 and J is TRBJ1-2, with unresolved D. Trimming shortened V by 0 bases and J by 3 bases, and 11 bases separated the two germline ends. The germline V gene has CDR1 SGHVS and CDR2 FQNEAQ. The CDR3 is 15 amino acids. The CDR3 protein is CASSLAHLADYGYTF. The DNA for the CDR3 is TGTGCCAGCAGCTTAGCGCACCTGGCGGACTATGGCTACACCTTC.

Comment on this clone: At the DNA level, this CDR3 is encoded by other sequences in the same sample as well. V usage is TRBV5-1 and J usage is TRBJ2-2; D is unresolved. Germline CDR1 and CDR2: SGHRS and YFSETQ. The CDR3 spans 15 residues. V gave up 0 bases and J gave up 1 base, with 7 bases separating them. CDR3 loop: CASSLGHQNTGELFF. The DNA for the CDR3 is TGCGCCAGCAGCTTGGGACATCAGAACACCGGGGAGCTGTTTTTT.

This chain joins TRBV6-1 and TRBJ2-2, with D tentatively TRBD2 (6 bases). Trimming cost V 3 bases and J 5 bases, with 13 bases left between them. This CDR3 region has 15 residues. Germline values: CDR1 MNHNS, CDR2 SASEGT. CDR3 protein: CASSDGGSGTGELFF. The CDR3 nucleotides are TGTGCCAGCAGTGACGGGGGATCAGGAACCGGGGAGCTGTTTTTT.

DNA for the CDR3: TGTGCCAGCAGCGTAGCCGGACAGAAAGCCGGCACAGATACGCAGTATTTT. As protein: CASSVAGQKAGTDTQYF. The chain has TRBV9 and TRBJ2-3; maybe TRBD1 (6 bases). V lost 0 bases and J lost 1, with 15 bases in between. This CDR3 is built from 17 residues. Germline V lookup: CDR1 SGDLS, CDR2 YYNGEE.

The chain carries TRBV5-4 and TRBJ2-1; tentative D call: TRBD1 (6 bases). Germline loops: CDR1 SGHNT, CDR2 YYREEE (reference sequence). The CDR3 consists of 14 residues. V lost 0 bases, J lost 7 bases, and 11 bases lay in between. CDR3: CASSLGGLRNEQFF. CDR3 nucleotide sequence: TGTGCCAGCAGCTTGGGGGGGCTGAGGAATGAGCAGTTCTTC.

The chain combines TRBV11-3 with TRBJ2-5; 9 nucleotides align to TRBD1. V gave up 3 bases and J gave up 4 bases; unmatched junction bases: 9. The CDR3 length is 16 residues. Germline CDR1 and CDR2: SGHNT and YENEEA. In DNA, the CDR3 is TGTGCCAGCAGCTTCAGGGGACAGGGTAATTTAGAGACCCAGTACTTC. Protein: CASSFRGQGNLETQYF.

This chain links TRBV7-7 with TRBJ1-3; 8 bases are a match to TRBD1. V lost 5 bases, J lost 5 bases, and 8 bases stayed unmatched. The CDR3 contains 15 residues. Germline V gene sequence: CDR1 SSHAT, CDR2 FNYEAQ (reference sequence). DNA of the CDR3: TGTGCCAGCAGCCCACCAGGGGGCGAAAGAAACACCATATATTTT. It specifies CASSPPGGERNTIYF.

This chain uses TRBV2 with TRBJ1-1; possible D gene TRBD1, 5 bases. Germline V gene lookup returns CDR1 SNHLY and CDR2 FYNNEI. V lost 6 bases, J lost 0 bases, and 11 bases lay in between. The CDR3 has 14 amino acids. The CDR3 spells CASSGREVNTEAFF. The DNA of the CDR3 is TGTGCCAGCAGCGGCAGGGAAGTGAACACTGAAGCTTTCTTT.

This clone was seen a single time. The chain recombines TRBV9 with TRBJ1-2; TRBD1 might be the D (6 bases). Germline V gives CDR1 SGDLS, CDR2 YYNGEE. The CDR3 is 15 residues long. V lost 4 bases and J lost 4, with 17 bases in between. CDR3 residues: CASSPSGESLYGYTF. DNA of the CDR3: TGTGCCAGCAGCCCATCAGGGGAGAGTCTCTATGGCTACACCTTC.

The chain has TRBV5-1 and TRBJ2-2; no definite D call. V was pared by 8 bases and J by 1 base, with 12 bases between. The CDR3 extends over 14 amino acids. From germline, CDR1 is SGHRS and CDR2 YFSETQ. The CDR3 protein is CASLAGRNTGELFF. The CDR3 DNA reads TGCGCCAGTCTGGCCGGGCGGAACACCGGGGAGCTGTTTTTT.

The CDR3 protein is CASRDTGSYGYTF. Written as DNA, the CDR3 is TGTGCCAGCAGAGACACAGGGAGCTATGGCTACACCTTC. V gene TRBV6-5 combines with J gene TRBJ1-2; possibly TRBD1 for D (6 bases). Trimming left V 6 bases short and J 4 bases short, with 12 bases between. Germline V gene data show CDR1 as MNHEY and CDR2 as SVGAGI. The CDR3 consists of 13 residues.

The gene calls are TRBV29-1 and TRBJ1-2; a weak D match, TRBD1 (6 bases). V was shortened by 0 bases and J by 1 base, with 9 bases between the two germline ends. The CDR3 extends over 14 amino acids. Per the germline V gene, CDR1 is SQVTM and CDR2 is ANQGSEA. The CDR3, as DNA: TGCAGCGTTGAAGACTACAGGGATAACTATGGCTACACCTTC. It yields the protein CSVEDYRDNYGYTF.

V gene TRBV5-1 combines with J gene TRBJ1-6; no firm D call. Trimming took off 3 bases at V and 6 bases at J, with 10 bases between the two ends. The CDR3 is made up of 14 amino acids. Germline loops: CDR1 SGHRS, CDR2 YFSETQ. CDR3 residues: CASSYDVGNSPLHF. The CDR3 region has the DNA TGCGCCAGCAGCTACGACGTCGGTAATTCACCCCTCCACTTT.

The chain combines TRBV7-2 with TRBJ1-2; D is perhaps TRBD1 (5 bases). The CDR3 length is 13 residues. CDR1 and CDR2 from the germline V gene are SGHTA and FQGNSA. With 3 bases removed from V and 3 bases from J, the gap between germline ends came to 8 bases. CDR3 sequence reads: CASSLTGHYGYTF. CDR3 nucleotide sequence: TGTGCCAGCAGCTTGACGGGGCACTATGGCTACACCTTC.

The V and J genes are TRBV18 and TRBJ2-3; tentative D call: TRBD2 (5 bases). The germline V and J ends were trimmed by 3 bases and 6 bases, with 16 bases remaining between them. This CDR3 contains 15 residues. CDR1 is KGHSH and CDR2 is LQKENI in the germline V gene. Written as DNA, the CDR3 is TGTGCCAGCTCACCGCCACAGCCGAGGAGGGATACGCAGTATTTT. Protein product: CASSPPQPRRDTQYF. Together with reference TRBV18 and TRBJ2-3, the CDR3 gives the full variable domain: NAGVMQNPRHLVRRRGQEARLRCSPMKGHSHVYWYRQLPEEGLKFMVYLQKENIIDESGMPKERFSAEFPKEGPSILRIQQVVRGDSAAYFCASSPPQPRRDTQYFGPGTRLTVL.

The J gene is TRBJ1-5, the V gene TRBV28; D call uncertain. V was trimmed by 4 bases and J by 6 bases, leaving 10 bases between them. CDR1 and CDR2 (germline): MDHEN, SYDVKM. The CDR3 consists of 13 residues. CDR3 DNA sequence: TGTGCCAGCAGTTACAAGCTGGGTCAGCCCCAGCATTTT. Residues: CASSYKLGQPQHF.

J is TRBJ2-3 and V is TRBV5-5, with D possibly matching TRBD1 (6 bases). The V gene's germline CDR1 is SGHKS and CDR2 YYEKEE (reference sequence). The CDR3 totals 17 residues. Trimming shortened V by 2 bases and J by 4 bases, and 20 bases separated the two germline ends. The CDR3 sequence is CASSFVRSSRGPDTQYF. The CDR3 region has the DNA TGTGCCAGCAGCTTCGTCCGCTCGTCCAGGGGTCCAGATACGCAGTATTTT.

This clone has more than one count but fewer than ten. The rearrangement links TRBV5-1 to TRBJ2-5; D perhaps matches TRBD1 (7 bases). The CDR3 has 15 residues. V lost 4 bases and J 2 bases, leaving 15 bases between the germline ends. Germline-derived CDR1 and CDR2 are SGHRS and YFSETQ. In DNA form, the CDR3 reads TGCGCCAGCAGCCACCAACAGGGGACTCAAGAGACCCAGTACTTC. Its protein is CASSHQQGTQETQYF.